The next 24 T cell receptor beta chains were all read from a single sample in a study of blood T cell repertoires in COVID-19. Sequencing used immunoSEQ multiplex PCR; TCRdb keeps in-frame clones, though not all of them. The sample lists nearly 110,000 clones, 70% to 80% occurring once. Input material: peripheral blood. All receptors come from a man older than 75 with COVID-19, enrolled during active disease.

The gene calls are TRBV7-2 and TRBJ2-1; D may be TRBD1 (6 bases). The CDR3 sequence is 16 residues long. Trimming took 2 bases from V and 2 from J, leaving 13 bases between them. Per germline, CDR1 SGHTA and CDR2 FQGNSA. The CDR3 region is CASSLHRDTTYNEQFF. As DNA, the CDR3 is TGTGCCAGCAGCTTACACCGGGACACGACCTACAATGAGCAGTTCTTC.

This rearrangement joins TRBV20-1 to TRBJ2-3, with 10 positions matching TRBD2. CDR1 DFQATT and CDR2 SNEGSKA come from the germline V gene (reference sequence). V gave up 3 bases and J gave up 1 base; unmatched junction bases: 10. The CDR3 length is 17 residues. CDR3 sequence (DNA): TGCAGTGCTAGTAGCGCCTTAGCGGGAGGTGGCACAGATACGCAGTATTTT. Protein: CSASSALAGGGTDTQYF.

The chain uses TRBV18 and TRBJ1-2; D is unclear. Germline-derived CDR1 and CDR2 are KGHSH and LQKENI. This CDR3 has 13 residues. V was trimmed by 6 bases and J by 2 bases, leaving 10 bases between them. CDR3 DNA: TGTGCCAGCTCCTCCGGGGTCAACTATGGCTACACCTTC. It is translated as CASSSGVNYGYTF.

There are many counts of this clone. The chain recombines TRBV27 with TRBJ1-1, with D perhaps matching TRBD1 (5 bases). Germline V gives CDR1 MNHEY, CDR2 SMNVEV (reference sequence). This CDR3 is 14 amino acids long. V was cut by 2 bases and J by 0 bases, with 7 bases left in between. CDR3 in amino acids: CASSLAGMNTEAFF. CDR3 sequence (DNA): TGTGCCAGCAGTTTAGCAGGGATGAACACTGAAGCTTTCTTT.

J is TRBJ1-6 and V is TRBV6-5; TRBD1 matches 7 bases. The CDR3 has 15 amino acids. J lost 8 bases, V lost 6 bases, and 10 bases had no gene match. Germline lookup yields CDR1 MNHEY and CDR2 SVGAGI. The CDR3 sequence is CASSRGQSGDSPLHF. The CDR3 bases are TGTGCCAGCAGCAGGGGACAGTCCGGGGATTCACCCCTCCACTTT.

The genes are TRBV7-2 and TRBJ2-6; D uncertain. Germline lookup yields CDR1 SGHTA and CDR2 FQGNSA. Between the trimmed V and J ends, which lost 3 bases and 3 bases, there was a span of 3 bases. The CDR3 consists of 13 residues. CDR3 loop: CASSFNGANVLTF. CDR3 coding DNA: TGTGCCAGCAGCTTCAATGGGGCCAACGTCCTGACTTTC.

J is TRBJ1-5 and V is TRBV28; D remains ambiguous. Per germline, CDR1 MDHEN and CDR2 SYDVKM. This CDR3 has 16 amino acids. Trimming removed 4 bases at V and 1 base at J, with 14 bases between. The CDR3 protein is CASSSQAGRSNQPQHF. Written as DNA, the CDR3 is TGTGCCAGCAGTTCCCAGGCGGGTCGGAGCAATCAGCCCCAGCATTTT.

The chain carries TRBV3-1 (or the pseudogene TRBV3-2) and TRBJ2-3, with D possibly matching TRBD2 (5 bases). The CDR3 runs to 12 residues. The germline V gene encodes CDR1 LGHDT and CDR2 YNNKEL (reference sequence). The V end was cut by 4 bases, the J end by 3 bases, with 5 bases between. CDR3 sequence (DNA): TGTGCCAGCAGCCGAGGGACAGATACGCAGTATTTT. Translation gives CASSRGTDTQYF.

The CDR3 reads CASGYHSAAEQYF. The CDR3 DNA reads TGTGCCAGCGGCTACCACTCGGCGGCCGAGCAGTACTTC. The chain links TRBV25-1 to TRBJ2-7; D is undetermined. Germline assignment: CDR1 MGHDK and CDR2 SYGVNS. The CDR3 totals 13 residues. With 8 bases removed from V and 6 bases from J, the gap between germline ends came to 17 bases.

The gene calls are TRBV28 and TRBJ1-5, with TRBD1 matching over 8 bases. J lost 2 bases, V lost 3 bases, and 3 bases had no gene match. Germline V gene data show CDR1 as MDHEN and CDR2 as SYDVKM. The CDR3 length is 15 residues. CDR3 sequence reads: CASSFQGQGNQPQHF. Here the CDR3 DNA reads TGTGCCAGCAGTTTCCAGGGACAGGGCAATCAGCCCCAGCATTTT. Looking up the rest from reference TRBV28 and TRBJ1-5 gives the full variable domain: DVKVTQSSRYLVKRTGEKVFLECVQDMDHENMFWYRQDPGLGLRLIYFSYDVKMKEKGDIPEGYSVSREKKERFSLILESASTNQTSMYLCASSFQGQGNQPQHFGDGTRLSIL.

This chain connects TRBV10-3 to TRBJ2-2, with TRBD2 matching 8 bases. The CDR3 runs to 16 residues. Trimming removed 3 bases from V and 0 bases from J; junction bases left unmatched: 3. Germline assignment: CDR1 ENHRY and CDR2 SYGVKD. CDR3 nucleotides: TGTGCCATCAGTGAAGGTAGCGGGGCGAACACCGGGGAGCTGTTTTTT. Translation: CAISEGSGANTGELFF.

The gene calls are TRBV7-2 and TRBJ1-2; TRBD1 might be the D (6 bases). Deletions cut 2 bases from V and 7 bases from J, with 17 bases between. Germline CDR1 is SGHTA and CDR2 is FQGNSA. CDR3 length: 15 residues. CDR3 in amino acids: CASSLLPGGARGYTF. In nucleotides, the CDR3 is TGTGCCAGCAGCTTATTACCGGGGGGGGCCCGTGGCTACACCTTC.

The chain recombines TRBV19 with TRBJ2-3; D uncertain. Germline V gene sequence: CDR1 LNHDA, CDR2 SQIVND (reference sequence). The CDR3 contains 14 residues. The V end lost 5 bases, the J end lost 1 base, and 10 bases lay between the germline ends. CDR3 sequence reads: CASSENAGTDTQYF. In DNA form, the CDR3 reads TGTGCCAGTAGTGAAAATGCAGGCACAGATACGCAGTATTTT. The variable domain in full, with the rest retrieved from reference TRBV19 and TRBJ2-3, is DGGITQSPKYLFRKEGQNVTLSCEQNLNHDAMYWYRQDPGQGLRLIYYSQIVNDFQKGDIAEGYSVSREKKESFPLTVTSAQKNPTAFYLCASSENAGTDTQYFGPGTRLTVL.

The rearrangement links TRBV7-2 to TRBJ1-3; TRBD1 agrees at 8 bases. After removal of 5 bases from V and 8 bases from J, the junction contained 8 bases not matched to a gene. Germline V gives CDR1 SGHTA, CDR2 FQGNSA. CDR3 size: 14 residues. CDR3 in amino acids: CASSPGTGPDTIYF. DNA for the CDR3: TGTGCCAGCAGCCCCGGGACAGGTCCGGACACCATATATTTT.

The chain carries TRBV29-1 and TRBJ1-2; D remains ambiguous. There are 13 residues in the CDR3. V gave up 3 bases and J gave up 5 bases, with 13 bases separating them. In germline, CDR1 is SQVTM, CDR2 ANQGSEA. For the CDR3, the DNA is TGCAGCGTTGAGCGAGATTCATATTATGGCTACACCTTC. This sequence encodes CSVERDSYYGYTF.

The genes are TRBV2 and TRBJ2-7, with unresolved D. V shed 8 bases and J shed 0 bases, with 5 bases lying between them. CDR3 length: 11 amino acids. Germline CDR1 is SNHLY and CDR2 is FYNNEI. CDR3 loop: CASRYSYEQYF. The CDR3, as DNA: TGTGCCAGCCGTTACTCCTACGAGCAGTACTTC.

There are a few counts of this clone. The chain has TRBV19 and TRBJ1-1; 11 bases are shared with TRBD1. This CDR3 spans 15 amino acids. The germline V gene encodes CDR1 LNHDA and CDR2 SQIVND (reference sequence). The ends lost 4 bases at V and 7 bases at J; junction bases unmatched: 8. The DNA of the CDR3 is TGTGCCAGTAGTAGACGGACAGGGGGCCTCGGTGAAGCTTTCTTT. Translated, it gives CASSRRTGGLGEAFF.

As DNA, the CDR3 is TGTGCCAGCAGTGATCAGGGGATTGGCTATGGCTACACCTTC. Translated: CASSDQGIGYGYTF. This sequence joins TRBV28 and TRBJ1-2; a weak D match, TRBD1 (6 bases). The CDR3 length is 14 residues. V was pared by 5 bases and J by 4 bases, with 14 bases between. Germline V gene sequence: CDR1 MDHEN, CDR2 SYDVKM.

The rearrangement joins TRBV5-4 to TRBJ2-1, with a tentative D call TRBD1 (5 bases). With 2 bases removed from V and 3 bases from J, the gap between germline ends came to 15 bases. The CDR3 spans 16 residues. Looked up from germline, CDR1 is SGHNT and CDR2 is YYREEE (reference sequence). In nucleotides, the CDR3 is TGTGCCAGCAGCTTAGAGACCAGGGCCTTCTACAATGAGCAGTTCTTC. This gives the protein CASSLETRAFYNEQFF.

This clone showed up just once. The V call is TRBV7-3, the J call TRBJ2-1; tentative D call: TRBD2 (5 bases). The CDR3 covers 12 residues. Germline CDR1 and CDR2: SGHTA and FQGTGA. V was shortened by 4 bases and J by 9 bases, with 10 bases between the two germline ends. The CDR3 nucleotides are TGTGCCAGCAGCTCCCTAGCTGGTGAGCAGTTCTTC. It translates to CASSSLAGEQFF. The variable domain in full, with the rest retrieved from reference TRBV7-3 and TRBJ2-1, is GAGVSQTPSNKVTEKGKYVELRCDPISGHTALYWYRQSLGQGPEFLIYFQGTGAADDSGLPNDRFFAVRPEGSVSTLKIQRTERGDSAVYLCASSSLAGEQFFGPGTRLTVL.

The V gene is TRBV5-1, the J gene TRBJ2-2; D unresolved. Germline V gene lookup returns CDR1 SGHRS and CDR2 YFSETQ. V gave up 1 base and J gave up 0 bases, with 7 bases separating them. The length of the CDR3 is 15 residues. CDR3 sequence (DNA): TGCGCCAGCAGCTTGTCCAGCGCGAACACCGGGGAGCTGTTTTTT. Its translation: CASSLSSANTGELFF. Using reference TRBV5-1 and TRBJ2-2 for the parts outside the CDR3, the full variable domain is KAGVTQTPRYLIKTRGQQVTLSCSPISGHRSVSWYQQTPGQGLQFLFEYFSETQRNKGNFPGRFSGRQFSNSRSEMNVSTLELGDSALYLCASSLSSANTGELFFGEGSRLTVL.

The chain couples TRBV27 to TRBJ2-3, with 7 bases aligning to TRBD2. The CDR3 consists of 15 residues. Germline V gene data show CDR1 as MNHEY and CDR2 as SMNVEV (reference sequence). V trimming: 2 bases; J trimming: 2 bases; junction bases outside the gene matches: 4. CDR3 protein: CASSLRDYHTDTQYF. CDR3 sequence (DNA): TGTGCCAGCAGTTTAAGGGACTATCACACAGATACGCAGTATTTT.

The chain carries TRBV28 and TRBJ1-2; no firm D call. The CDR3 sequence is 15 residues long. Germline V gene data show CDR1 as MDHEN and CDR2 as SYDVKM. Deletions cut 6 bases from V and 6 bases from J, with 20 bases between. Written as DNA, the CDR3 is TGTGCCAGCAGCACTCCGGGCCCCGGGGTCGATGGCTACACCTTC. Translation gives CASSTPGPGVDGYTF.

This clone was found a few times. V and J are TRBV18 and TRBJ2-7; TRBD1 agrees at 8 bases. This CDR3 contains 14 residues. CDR1 KGHSH and CDR2 LQKENI come from the germline V gene. With 4 bases clipped from V and 6 bases from J, the junction kept 8 bases outside the gene matches. CDR3 DNA sequence: TGTGCCAGCTCACAGGGACAGGAAGGGTCCGAGCAGTACTTC. This translates into CASSQGQEGSEQYF.